The 24 T cell receptor beta chains below all came from one sample that was sequenced in a study of CD8+ T cells in alopecia areata. Extraction and reverse transcription of RNA yielded cDNA as the sequencing template. Method: immunoSEQ multiplex PCR; TCRdb's copy keeps in-frame clones and lacks some. The sample consists of about 200,000 clones, approximately 38% of them appearing once. Treatment noted: oral pan-JAK inhibitor, 5-10 mg twice daily. The material sequenced was CD4+ T cells sorted from blood, taken at approximately week 34, from a patient treated with tofacitinib. The receptors shown here come from a human donor with alopecia areata.

The chain joins TRBV27 to TRBJ2-1; 9 bases agree with TRBD2. This CDR3 has 13 amino acids. V gave up 6 bases and J gave up 9 bases; unmatched junction bases: 6. CDR1 is MNHEY and CDR2 is SMNVEV in the germline V gene (reference sequence). The CDR3 loop is CASSRLAEGEQFF. CDR3 in DNA: TGTGCCAGCAGCCGACTAGCGGAGGGTGAGCAGTTCTTC.

The genes are TRBV29-1 and TRBJ2-1, with D perhaps TRBD2 (5 bases). Germline V gene lookup returns CDR1 SQVTM and CDR2 ANQGSEA. Trimming took 0 bases from V and 2 from J, leaving 11 bases between them. The CDR3 has 15 amino acids. In DNA form, the CDR3 reads TGCAGCGTTGAAGACCCGACGGAGGCCTACAATGAGCAGTTCTTC. As protein: CSVEDPTEAYNEQFF.

This clone was detected only a few times. The chain has TRBV25-1 and TRBJ2-1; TRBD1 matches at 8 bases. In germline, CDR1 is MGHDK, CDR2 SYGVNS. Losses at the gene ends were 1 base for V and 8 bases for J; bases not matched to a gene: 10. The CDR3 extends over 16 amino acids. CDR3 nucleotide sequence: TGTGCCAGCAGTGAATTGAGTCCAGGGGGCCATCATGAGCAGTTCTTC. Its protein product is CASSELSPGGHHEQFF.

This clone was counted a single time. The DNA of the CDR3 is TGTGCCAGCAGTATGACAGAGAACACTGAAGCTTTCTTT. This codes for CASSMTENTEAFF. The V call is TRBV6-1, the J call TRBJ1-1, with a weak D call TRBD1 (5 bases). This CDR3 has 13 residues. CDR1 and CDR2 (germline): MNHNS, SASEGT. V lost 5 bases and J 1 base, leaving 8 bases between the germline ends.

CDR3 sequence reads: CASSISIRGDTQYF. The DNA of the CDR3 is TGTGCCAGTAGCATATCAATCAGGGGTGATACGCAGTATTTT. The chain is built from TRBV19 and TRBJ2-3; D might be TRBD1 (6 bases). There are 14 residues in the CDR3. V was cut by 6 bases and J by 6 bases, with 16 bases left in between. Germline CDR1 reads LNHDA; CDR2 reads SQIVND (reference sequence).

This clone was seen more than once but under ten times. V gene TRBV6-4 combines with J gene TRBJ2-3; D is perhaps TRBD2 (6 bases). From germline, CDR1 is MRHNA and CDR2 SNTAGT. This CDR3 has 14 amino acids. Trimming took off 7 bases at V and 2 bases at J, with 13 bases between the two ends. Here the CDR3 DNA reads TGTGCCAGCAAACCCCTAGCGTCCACAGATACGCAGTATTTT. Its protein product is CASKPLASTDTQYF.

In its sample, this clone was seen a few times. The chain is built from TRBV25-1 and TRBJ1-5; possible D gene TRBD1, 5 bases. This CDR3 comprises 14 residues. V lost 4 bases and J lost 6, with 13 bases in between. The germline gives CDR1 MGHDK, CDR2 SYGVNS. The CDR3 nucleotides are TGTGCCAGCAGTGGCCCCCTCGACAGTCAGCCCCAGCATTTT. Amino acid sequence: CASSGPLDSQPQHF.

This chain connects TRBV7-9 to TRBJ1-2, with TRBD1 as a possible D gene (5 bases). The CDR3 contains 15 residues. The V and J ends lost 1 base and 6 bases respectively, with 15 bases between them. The V gene's germline CDR1 is SEHNR and CDR2 FQNEAQ (reference sequence). The CDR3 region has the DNA TGTGCCAGCAGCTTAGACTTCGGGGGGAAACATGGCTACACCTTC. This encodes CASSLDFGGKHGYTF. The full variable domain, its missing parts supplied by reference TRBV7-9 and TRBJ1-2, is DTGVSQNPRHKITKRGQNVTFRCDPISEHNRLYWYRQTLGQGPEFLTYFQNEAQLEKSRLLSDRFSAERPKGSFSTLEIQRTEQGDSAMYLCASSLDFGGKHGYTFGSGTRLTVV.

V gene TRBV11-2 combines with J gene TRBJ1-5, with 7 bases matching TRBD1. The CDR3 sequence is 13 residues long. The trim removed 5 bases at V and 7 bases at J, leaving 5 bases unmatched. Germline loops: CDR1 SGHAT, CDR2 FQNNGV. The CDR3 DNA reads TGTGCCAGCAGCCCAGGGGGGGGCCAGCCCCAGCATTTT. It translates to CASSPGGGQPQHF.

In this sample, this clone turned up a few times. The chain carries TRBV4-1 and TRBJ2-3, with TRBD1 matching over 7 bases. Germline assignment: CDR1 MGHRA and CDR2 YSYEKL. The CDR3 is made up of 18 amino acids. The junction had 13 bases not matched to a gene; V was cut back by 1 base and J by 3 bases. CDR3 sequence (DNA): TGCGCCAGCAGCCAAGGGGGGCTCACAGGGGATTGGACAGATACGCAGTATTTT. It is translated as CASSQGGLTGDWTDTQYF.

This clone has a handful of counts. This chain connects TRBV29-1 to TRBJ1-2; tentatively, D is TRBD1 (6 bases). V was trimmed by 7 bases and J by 2 bases, leaving 11 bases between them. The CDR3 is 12 amino acids. The V gene's germline CDR1 is SQVTM and CDR2 ANQGSEA. Written as DNA, the CDR3 is TGCAGCGGAACGGACAGCAACTATGGCTACACCTTC. Translated: CSGTDSNYGYTF.

This clone has just a few counts. The V and J genes are TRBV10-3 and TRBJ2-7; D may be TRBD2 (5 bases). The CDR3 spans 13 residues. V was cut by 3 bases and J by 5 bases, with 11 bases left in between. Germline CDR1 and CDR2: ENHRY and SYGVKD. CDR3 in DNA: TGTGCCATCAGTGAAAGAGGGCAGGACGAGCAGTACTTC. It yields the protein CAISERGQDEQYF.

The V call is TRBV11-2, the J call TRBJ2-2, with 10 positions matching TRBD2. With 10 bases clipped from V and 2 bases from J, the junction kept 13 bases outside the gene matches. In germline, CDR1 is SGHAT, CDR2 FQNNGV. The CDR3 totals 17 residues. This chain's CDR3 is CAIPAGGPSRNTGELFF. The CDR3 DNA reads as TGTGCCATTCCAGCGGGAGGGCCCTCCAGAAACACCGGGGAGCTGTTTTTT. The complete variable domain, with remaining parts taken from reference TRBV11-2 and TRBJ2-2, reads EAGVAQSPRYKIIEKRQSVAFWCNPISGHATLYWYQQILGQGPKLLIQFQNNGVVDDSQLPKDRFSAERLKGVDSTLKIQPAKLEDSAVYLCAIPAGGPSRNTGELFFGEGSRLTVL.

This clone has more than one count but fewer than ten. The V gene is TRBV7-2, the J gene TRBJ2-3; weak D call: TRBD1 (6 bases). With 5 bases removed from V and 4 bases from J, the gap between germline ends came to 10 bases. The V gene's germline CDR1 is SGHTA and CDR2 FQGNSA. There are 13 residues in the CDR3. CDR3 sequence: CASSPTGPDTQYF. In DNA form, the CDR3 reads TGTGCCAGCAGCCCAACAGGGCCAGATACGCAGTATTTT.

The chain employs TRBV29-1 and TRBJ2-3, with unresolved D. The germline V gene has CDR1 SQVTM and CDR2 ANQGSEA. V was trimmed by 0 bases and J by 3 bases, leaving 7 bases between them. The CDR3 length is 13 residues. The CDR3 DNA reads TGCAGCGTTGAAGAGGTAGAGACAGATACGCAGTATTTT. Protein: CSVEEVETDTQYF.

The genes are TRBV20-1 and TRBJ2-7; weak D call: TRBD1 (5 bases). Trimming pared 7 bases from V and 7 bases from J, leaving 14 bases between. This CDR3 contains 11 residues. The germline V gene encodes CDR1 DFQATT and CDR2 SNEGSKA (reference sequence). The CDR3 DNA is TGCAGTGTCGCACAGGCTTTAGAGCAGTACTTC. It is translated as CSVAQALEQYF.

This clone has more than one count but fewer than ten. The chain has TRBV29-1 and TRBJ2-2, with 10 bases lining up with TRBD1. The CDR3 runs 14 residues. Per the germline V gene, CDR1 is SQVTM and CDR2 is ANQGSEA. With 3 bases clipped from V and 4 bases from J, the junction kept 2 bases outside the gene matches. The CDR3 DNA sequence: TGCAGCGTTGAGAGGACAGGGGGCACCGGGGAGCTGTTTTTT. Its protein is CSVERTGGTGELFF.

The chain links TRBV7-6 to TRBJ2-7; possibly TRBD1 or TRBD2 for D (5 bases each). Per the germline V gene, CDR1 is SGHVS and CDR2 is FNYEAQ. V was cut by 5 bases and J by 5 bases, with 16 bases left in between. There are 14 residues in the CDR3. This CDR3 reads CASSPRGGMNEQYF. The CDR3 DNA is TGTGCCAGCAGCCCTCGTGGGGGAATGAACGAGCAGTACTTC.

The chain is built from TRBV18 and TRBJ2-2; tentatively, D is TRBD2 (5 bases). Germline loops: CDR1 KGHSH, CDR2 LQKENI. Trimming cost V 2 bases and J 4 bases, with 8 bases left between them. This CDR3 has 14 residues. The CDR3 reads CASSPSGSTGELFF. The CDR3 region has the DNA TGTGCCAGCTCACCAAGCGGATCCACCGGGGAGCTGTTTTTT.

This clone was observed at least ten times. The rearrangement joins TRBV14 to TRBJ2-4, with D perhaps TRBD1 (5 bases). V lost 4 bases and J lost 5, with 21 bases in between. Germline V lookup: CDR1 SGHDN, CDR2 FVKESK. CDR3 length equals 17 residues. DNA for the CDR3: TGTGCCAGCAGCCCAAGACAGACCAGCACAGGCCAAAACATTCAGTACTTC. This codes for CASSPRQTSTGQNIQYF.

The J gene is TRBJ1-2, the V gene TRBV29-1; possible D gene TRBD1, 6 bases. Germline V CDR1 and CDR2: SQVTM, ANQGSEA. This CDR3 has 14 residues. Trimming took off 6 bases at V and 2 bases at J, with 16 bases between the two ends. The CDR3 coding sequence is TGCAGCGTGACAATTAGACAGGCAAACTATGGCTACACCTTC. Amino acid sequence: CSVTIRQANYGYTF.

This CDR3 is CASSPTGGNYEQYF. As DNA, the CDR3 is TGCGCCAGCAGTCCGACAGGGGGCAACTACGAGCAGTACTTC. This sequence joins TRBV5-1 and TRBJ2-7, with 10 bases lining up with TRBD1. Germline V gene sequence: CDR1 SGHRS, CDR2 YFSETQ. The V gene end was trimmed by 5 bases and the J gene end by 3 bases; junction bases not matched to a gene: 5. The CDR3 is 14 residues long.

The chain employs TRBV9 and TRBJ2-1; D is tentatively TRBD1 or TRBD2 (5 bases each). The CDR3 totals 16 residues. Per the germline V gene, CDR1 is SGDLS and CDR2 is YYNGEE. V gave up 0 bases and J gave up 0 bases, with 10 bases separating them. The CDR3, as DNA: TGTGCCAGCAGCGTAGTAACGGGGCCCTCCTACAATGAGCAGTTCTTC. This codes for CASSVVTGPSYNEQFF. The variable domain in full, completed from reference TRBV9 and TRBJ2-1, reads DSGVTQTPKHLITATGQRVTLRCSPRSGDLSVYWYQQSLDQGLQFLIQYYNGEERAKGNILERFSAQQFPDLHSELNLSSLELGDSALYFCASSVVTGPSYNEQFFGPGTRLTVL.

The chain couples TRBV30 to TRBJ1-2, with D hard to call. V gave up 2 bases and J gave up 3 bases, with 13 bases separating them. There are 14 residues in the CDR3. The germline gives CDR1 GTSNPN, CDR2 SVGIG (reference sequence). The DNA for the CDR3 is TGTGCCTGGAGTCCCCGGTCGCGGTACTATGGCTACACCTTC. Translating it yields CAWSPRSRYYGYTF.